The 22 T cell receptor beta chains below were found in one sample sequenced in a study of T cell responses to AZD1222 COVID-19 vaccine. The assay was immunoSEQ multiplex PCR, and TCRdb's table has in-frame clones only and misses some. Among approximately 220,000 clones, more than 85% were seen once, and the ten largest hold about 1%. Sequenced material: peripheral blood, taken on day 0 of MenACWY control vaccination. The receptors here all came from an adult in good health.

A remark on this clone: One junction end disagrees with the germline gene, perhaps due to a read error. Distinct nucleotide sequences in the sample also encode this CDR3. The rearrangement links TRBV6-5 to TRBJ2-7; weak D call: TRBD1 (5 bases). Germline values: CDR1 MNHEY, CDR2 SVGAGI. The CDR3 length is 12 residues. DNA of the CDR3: TGTGCCAGCAGTCCCGCAGGGTACGAACAGTACTTC. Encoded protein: CASSPAGYEQYF.

CDR3 sequence reads: CASQIEETQYF. In DNA form, the CDR3 reads TGTGCCAGCCAAATAGAAGAGACCCAGTACTTC. This chain connects TRBV2 to TRBJ2-5; D ambiguous. The CDR3 spans 11 residues. V was trimmed by 8 bases and J by 3 bases, leaving 7 bases between them. Germline loops: CDR1 SNHLY, CDR2 FYNNEI.

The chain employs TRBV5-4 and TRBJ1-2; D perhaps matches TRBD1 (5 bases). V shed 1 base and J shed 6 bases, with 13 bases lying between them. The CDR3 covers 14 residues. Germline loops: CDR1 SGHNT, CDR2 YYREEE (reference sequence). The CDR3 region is CASSLQGRDDGYTF. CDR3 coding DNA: TGTGCCAGCAGCTTGCAGGGTAGGGACGATGGCTACACCTTC.

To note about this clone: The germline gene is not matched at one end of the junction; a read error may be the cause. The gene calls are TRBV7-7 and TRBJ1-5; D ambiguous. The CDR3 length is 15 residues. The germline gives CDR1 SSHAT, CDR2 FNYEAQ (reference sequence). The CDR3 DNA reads TGTGCTAGCAGCCGCGAGGGAGGCGGTGGGCAGCCCCAGCATTTT. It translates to CASSREGGGGQPQHF. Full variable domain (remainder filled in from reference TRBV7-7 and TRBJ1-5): GAGVSQSPRYKVTKRGQDVTLRCDPISSHATLYWYQQALGQGPEFLTYFNYEAQPDKSGLPSDRFSAERPEGSISTLTIQRTEQRDSAMYRCASSREGGGGQPQHFGDGTRLSIL.

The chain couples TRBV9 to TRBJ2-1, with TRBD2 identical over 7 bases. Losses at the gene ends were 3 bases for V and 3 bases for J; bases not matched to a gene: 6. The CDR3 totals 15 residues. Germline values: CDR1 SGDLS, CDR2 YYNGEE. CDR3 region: CASSGDLAVYNEQFF. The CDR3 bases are TGTGCCAGCAGCGGGGACCTAGCGGTCTACAATGAGCAGTTCTTC.

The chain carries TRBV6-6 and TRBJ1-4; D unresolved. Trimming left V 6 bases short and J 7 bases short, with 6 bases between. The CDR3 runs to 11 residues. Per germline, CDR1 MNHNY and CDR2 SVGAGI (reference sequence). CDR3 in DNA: TGTGCCAGCAGCCAAGTTGAAAAACTGTTTTTT. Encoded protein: CASSQVEKLFF.

The CDR3 DNA reads as TGTGCCAGCAGCCAAGCGGGTTCGGGACGAAGCCCCACTAACTATGGCTACACCTTC. This codes for CASSQAGSGRSPTNYGYTF. The chain uses TRBV3-1 (or the pseudogene TRBV3-2) and TRBJ1-2; maybe TRBD1 (5 bases). The germline V gene encodes CDR1 LGHDT and CDR2 YNNKEL (reference sequence). The CDR3 contains 19 residues. Trimming took 1 base from V and 0 from J, leaving 21 bases between them.

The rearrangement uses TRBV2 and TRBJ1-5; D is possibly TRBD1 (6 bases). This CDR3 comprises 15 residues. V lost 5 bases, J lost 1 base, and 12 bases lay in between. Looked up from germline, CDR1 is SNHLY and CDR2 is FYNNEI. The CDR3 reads CASSRQVTSNQPQHF. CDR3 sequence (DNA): TGTGCCAGCAGTCGACAGGTTACGAGCAATCAGCCCCAGCATTTT.

CDR3 nucleotide sequence: TGTGCCAGCAGCCTGGACAGCCTTGGCACCGGGGAGCTGTTTTTT. It translates to CASSLDSLGTGELFF. The chain employs TRBV7-2 and TRBJ2-2, with D perhaps TRBD1 (6 bases). CDR1 is SGHTA and CDR2 is FQGNSA in the germline V gene. V was clipped by 5 bases and J by 4 bases, with 14 bases between them. This CDR3 contains 15 residues. Full variable domain (outside the CDR3, taken from reference TRBV7-2 and TRBJ2-2): GAGVSQSPSNKVTEKGKDVELRCDPISGHTALYWYRQSLGQGLEFLIYFQGNSAPDKSGLPSDRFSAERTGGSVSTLTIQRTQQEDSAVYLCASSLDSLGTGELFFGEGSRLTVL.

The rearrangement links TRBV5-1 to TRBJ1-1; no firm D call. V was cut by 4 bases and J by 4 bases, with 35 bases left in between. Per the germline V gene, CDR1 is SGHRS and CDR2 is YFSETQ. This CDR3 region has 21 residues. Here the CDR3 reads CASSRYDPYDPYDGRVTEAFF. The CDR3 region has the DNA TGCGCCAGCAGCCGTTACGACCCGTATGACCCATATGATGGACGGGTCACTGAAGCTTTCTTT.

CDR3 nucleotides: TGCGCCAGCAGCGCCGGGACGTTCGTTGCAACTAATGAAAAACTGTTTTTT. Its protein is CASSAGTFVATNEKLFF. V and J are TRBV4-1 and TRBJ1-4, with D tentatively TRBD1 (5 bases). This CDR3 has 17 amino acids. The V end was cut by 5 bases, the J end by 0 bases, with 16 bases between. Germline V gene data show CDR1 as MGHRA and CDR2 as YSYEKL.

The CDR3 bases are TGTGCCAGCAGTTTACAGAGCCAAGCTTTCTTT. Encoded protein: CASSLQSQAFF. The gene calls are TRBV12-3 or TRBV12-4 and TRBJ1-1; D not resolved. The CDR3 spans 11 residues. The V gene lost 2 bases and the J gene lost 9 bases, with 7 bases spanning the gap.

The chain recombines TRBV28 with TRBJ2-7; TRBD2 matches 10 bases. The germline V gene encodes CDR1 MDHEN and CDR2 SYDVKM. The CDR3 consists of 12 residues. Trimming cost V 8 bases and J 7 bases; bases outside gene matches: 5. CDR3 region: CASGTSVWEQYF. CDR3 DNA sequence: TGTGCCAGCGGGACTAGCGTTTGGGAGCAGTACTTC. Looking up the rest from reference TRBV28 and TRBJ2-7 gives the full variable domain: DVKVTQSSRYLVKRTGEKVFLECVQDMDHENMFWYRQDPGLGLRLIYFSYDVKMKEKGDIPEGYSVSREKKERFSLILESASTNQTSMYLCASGTSVWEQYFGPGTRLTVT.

CDR3 DNA sequence: TGTGCCAGTAATCAGCCCCAGCATTTT. Its protein product is CASNQPQHF. J is TRBJ1-5 and V is TRBV28; no reliable D call. The germline V gene encodes CDR1 MDHEN and CDR2 SYDVKM. CDR3 length: 9 residues. V dropped 9 bases and J dropped 4 bases, with 1 base sitting between them.

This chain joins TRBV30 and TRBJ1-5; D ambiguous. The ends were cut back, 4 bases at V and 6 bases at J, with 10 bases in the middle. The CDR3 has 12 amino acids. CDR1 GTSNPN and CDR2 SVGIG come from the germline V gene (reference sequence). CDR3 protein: CAWNVGGQPQHF. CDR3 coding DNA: TGTGCCTGGAACGTTGGAGGTCAGCCCCAGCATTTT.

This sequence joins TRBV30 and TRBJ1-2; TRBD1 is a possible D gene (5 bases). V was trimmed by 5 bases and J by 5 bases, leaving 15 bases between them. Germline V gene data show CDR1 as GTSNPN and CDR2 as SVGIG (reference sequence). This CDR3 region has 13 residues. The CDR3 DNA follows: TGTGCCTGGGGAGGGGTCAGCCCATATGGCTACACCTTC. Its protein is CAWGGVSPYGYTF. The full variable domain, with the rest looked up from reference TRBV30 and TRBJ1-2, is SQTIHQWPATLVQPVGSPLSLECTVEGTSNPNLYWYRQAAGRGLQLLFYSVGIGQISSEVPQNLSASRPQDRQFILSSKKLLLSDSGFYLCAWGGVSPYGYTFGSGTRLTVV.

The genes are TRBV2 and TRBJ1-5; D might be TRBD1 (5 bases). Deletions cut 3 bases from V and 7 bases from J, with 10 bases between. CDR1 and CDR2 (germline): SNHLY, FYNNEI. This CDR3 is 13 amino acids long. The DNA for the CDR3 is TGTGCCAGCAGTGACAGGGTTGGGCAGCCCCAGCATTTT. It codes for CASSDRVGQPQHF.

CDR3 amino acids: CSVAPPGTGQYGYTF. The CDR3 coding sequence is TGCAGCGTCGCCCCACCCGGGACAGGGCAATATGGCTACACCTTC. This chain joins TRBV29-1 and TRBJ1-2, with 9 nucleotides matching TRBD1. Per the germline V gene, CDR1 is SQVTM and CDR2 is ANQGSEA. There are 15 residues in the CDR3. Germline trimming cut 6 bases from V and 5 bases from J; bases unmatched to any gene: 13. Full variable domain (rest looked up from reference TRBV29-1 and TRBJ1-2): SAVISQKPSRDICQRGTSLTIQCQVDSQVTMMFWYRQQPGQSLTLIATANQGSEATYESGFVIDKFPISRPNLTFSTLTVSNMSPEDSSIYLCSVAPPGTGQYGYTFGSGTRLTVV.

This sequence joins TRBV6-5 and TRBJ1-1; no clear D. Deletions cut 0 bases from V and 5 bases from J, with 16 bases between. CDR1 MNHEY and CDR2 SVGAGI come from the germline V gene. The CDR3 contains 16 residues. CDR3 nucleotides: TGTGCCAGCAGTTACTCGAGGCCGGACCGGGGTACTGAAGCTTTCTTT. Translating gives CASSYSRPDRGTEAFF.

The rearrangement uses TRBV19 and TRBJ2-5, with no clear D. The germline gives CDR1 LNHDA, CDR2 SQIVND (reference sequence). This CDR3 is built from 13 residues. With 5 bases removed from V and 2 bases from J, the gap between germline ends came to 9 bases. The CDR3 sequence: CASSFQAQETQYF. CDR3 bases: TGTGCCAGTAGTTTCCAGGCACAAGAGACCCAGTACTTC. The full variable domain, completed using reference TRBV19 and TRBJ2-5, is DGGITQSPKYLFRKEGQNVTLSCEQNLNHDAMYWYRQDPGQGLRLIYYSQIVNDFQKGDIAEGYSVSREKKESFPLTVTSAQKNPTAFYLCASSFQAQETQYFGPGTRLLVL.

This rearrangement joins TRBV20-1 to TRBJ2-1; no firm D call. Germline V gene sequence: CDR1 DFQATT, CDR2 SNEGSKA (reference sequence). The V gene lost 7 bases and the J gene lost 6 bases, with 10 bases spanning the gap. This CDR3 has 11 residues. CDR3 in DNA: TGCAGTGTAGGAATTCTCAATGAGCAGTTCTTC. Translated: CSVGILNEQFF.

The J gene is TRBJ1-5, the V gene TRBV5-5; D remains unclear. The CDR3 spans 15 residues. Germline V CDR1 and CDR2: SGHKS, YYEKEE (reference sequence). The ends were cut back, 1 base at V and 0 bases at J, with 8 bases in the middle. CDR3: CASSLREFSNQPQHF. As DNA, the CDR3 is TGTGCCAGCAGCTTGAGGGAGTTTAGCAATCAGCCCCAGCATTTT.